One and the same sample provided the 17 T cell receptor beta chains below, sequenced in a study of shared clonotypes between healthy human individuals. Only in-frame clones appear in the TCRdb table, and some are missing; sequencing was by immunoSEQ multiplex PCR. The sample comprises roughly 640,000 clones, approximately 79% of which are singletons, and 1.5% to 2% rests with the top ten. Sequenced material: memory CD4+ T cells sorted from blood. Subset in this sample: CD45RA-negative fraction. These receptors all come from a woman aged 30 to 39 in good health.

This clone was observed a handful of times. V and J are TRBV29-1 and TRBJ2-7, with 14 bases that match TRBD2. Trimming cost V 8 bases and J 3 bases; bases outside gene matches: 9. This CDR3 is 15 amino acids long. Germline CDR1 reads SQVTM; CDR2 reads ANQGSEA. The CDR3 DNA follows: TGCAGCATCCAGGGACTAGCGGGAGATAACTACGAGCAGTACTTC. Amino acid sequence: CSIQGLAGDNYEQYF.

This sequence joins TRBV5-4 and TRBJ1-1; D may be TRBD1 (5 bases). Germline CDR1 is SGHNT and CDR2 is YYREEE (reference sequence). This CDR3 is built from 14 residues. V was clipped by 1 base and J by 2 bases, with 9 bases between them. In nucleotides, the CDR3 is TGTGCCAGCAGCTTGAGGGGATTAAACACTGAAGCTTTCTTT. Translating gives CASSLRGLNTEAFF.

The J gene is TRBJ2-7, the V gene TRBV11-2, with D possibly matching TRBD2 (5 bases). CDR3 size: 14 residues. V was cut by 0 bases and J by 6 bases, with 12 bases left in between. Per the germline V gene, CDR1 is SGHAT and CDR2 is FQNNGV. CDR3 nucleotides: TGTGCCAGCAGCTTAGATCAAGTGGGAGTCGAGCAGTACTTC. This gives the protein CASSLDQVGVEQYF.

The chain combines TRBV4-1 with TRBJ2-7, with D perhaps given as TRBD1 or TRBD2 (5 bases each). Germline loops: CDR1 MGHRA, CDR2 YSYEKL. CDR3 length: 16 residues. V was trimmed by 1 base and J by 5 bases, leaving 18 bases between them. CDR3 bases: TGCGCCAGCAGCCAAGTGGGTAACCGAGGGACCAACGAGCAGTACTTC. Encoded protein: CASSQVGNRGTNEQYF.

The V and J genes are TRBV2 and TRBJ1-4, with 12 nucleotides matching TRBD1. CDR3 length: 16 residues. Germline V CDR1 and CDR2: SNHLY, FYNNEI. V trimming: 6 bases; J trimming: 8 bases; junction bases outside the gene matches: 10. CDR3 sequence (DNA): TGTGCCAGCAGACCGGGACAGGGGGCCCGAGAGGAAAAACTGTTTTTT. The encoded protein is CASRPGQGAREEKLFF.

This clone was seen once. The genes are TRBV30 and TRBJ2-5; 15 positions agree with TRBD2. CDR3 length equals 19 residues. Germline V gene sequence: CDR1 GTSNPN, CDR2 SVGIG (reference sequence). The chain's CDR3 is CARASREGLAGGLGETQYF. DNA of the CDR3: TGTGCACGAGCGTCCAGGGAAGGACTAGCGGGAGGGCTAGGGGAGACCCAGTACTTC. The variable domain in full, with the rest retrieved from reference TRBV30 and TRBJ2-5, is SQTIHQWPATLVQPVGSPLSLECTVEGTSNPNLYWYRQAAGRGLQLLFYSVGIGQISSEVPQNLSASRPQDRQFILSSKKLLLSDSGFYLCARASREGLAGGLGETQYFGPGTRLLVL.

This chain joins TRBV19 and TRBJ2-2; the D gene is possibly TRBD1 (6 bases). Germline V lookup: CDR1 LNHDA, CDR2 SQIVND (reference sequence). V lost 5 bases to trimming and J lost 0 bases, with 13 bases between them. This CDR3 has 16 amino acids. The CDR3 nucleotides read TGTGCCAGTAGTCCTTCCGGACAGTCGAACACCGGGGAGCTGTTTTTT. Protein product: CASSPSGQSNTGELFF.

The chain employs TRBV11-3 and TRBJ2-7, with 12 bases fitting TRBD2. Germline V CDR1 and CDR2: SGHNT, YENEEA. J gave up 7 bases and V 5 bases, and 9 bases lay outside the gene matches. This CDR3 has 15 residues. This CDR3 is CASSQGLAGGREQYF. In DNA, the CDR3 is TGTGCCAGCAGCCAAGGCCTAGCGGGAGGGCGAGAGCAGTACTTC. Using reference TRBV11-3 and TRBJ2-7 for the parts outside the CDR3, the full variable domain is EAGVVQSPRYKIIEKKQPVAFWCNPISGHNTLYWYLQNLGQGPELLIRYENEEAVDDSQLPKDRFSAERLKGVDSTLKIQPAELGDSAVYLCASSQGLAGGREQYFGPGTRLTVT.

This clone came up a few times. This chain links TRBV28 with TRBJ2-5; D unresolved. The CDR3 sequence is 14 residues long. Germline V gene lookup returns CDR1 MDHEN and CDR2 SYDVKM. V lost 5 bases and J 4 bases, leaving 14 bases between the germline ends. CDR3 DNA: TGTGCCAGCAGTGAACACACAGCACGAGAGACCCAGTACTTC. Its protein product is CASSEHTARETQYF.

This clone was recorded a few times. The rearrangement links TRBV29-1 to TRBJ1-2; 8 bases line up with TRBD1. The CDR3 covers 12 residues. V was pared by 3 bases and J by 8 bases, with 5 bases of the junction left unmatched. The germline CDR1 and CDR2 sequences are SQVTM and ANQGSEA. The CDR3 nucleotides are TGCAGCGTTGAGCGGACAGGGTTAGGCTACACCTTC. Residues: CSVERTGLGYTF.

This sequence joins TRBV5-1 and TRBJ2-7, with a possible D match to TRBD1 (5 bases). V dropped 4 bases and J dropped 0 bases, with 11 bases sitting between them. This CDR3 contains 14 residues. Germline V gives CDR1 SGHRS, CDR2 YFSETQ. The CDR3, as DNA: TGCGCCAGCAGCCAAGCAGGGAACTCCTACGAGCAGTACTTC. Residues: CASSQAGNSYEQYF.

This clone occurred a few times. The chain has TRBV5-4 and TRBJ1-2; a weak D match, TRBD1 (5 bases). V lost 4 bases and J 2 bases, leaving 12 bases between the germline ends. Germline V gene data show CDR1 as SGHNT and CDR2 as YYREEE (reference sequence). The CDR3 length is 14 residues. CDR3 DNA: TGTGCCAGCAGCACTGGGACGGCCAACTATGGCTACACCTTC. Protein product: CASSTGTANYGYTF.

The rearrangement links TRBV6-5 to TRBJ2-7; 12 positions agree with TRBD2. V lost 0 bases and J lost 7; bases outside the gene matches: 7. The CDR3 sequence is 16 residues long. Germline lookup yields CDR1 MNHEY and CDR2 SVGAGI. The CDR3 DNA sequence: TGTGCCAGCAGTTACTCGAAGACTAGCGGGAGAGGTGAGCAGTACTTC. It specifies CASSYSKTSGRGEQYF.

This rearrangement joins TRBV7-2 to TRBJ1-2; the D is unclear. CDR3 length: 13 residues. Germline V CDR1 and CDR2: SGHTA, FQGNSA. Trimming stripped 4 bases from V and 4 bases from J, with 10 bases between. This chain's CDR3 is CASSSPGGYGYTF. CDR3 bases: TGTGCCAGCAGCTCCCCCGGTGGCTATGGCTACACCTTC.

The chain combines TRBV4-1 with TRBJ2-7, with TRBD2 matching 7 bases. Per the germline V gene, CDR1 is MGHRA and CDR2 is YSYEKL. Losses at the gene ends were 0 bases for V and 1 base for J; bases not matched to a gene: 9. The CDR3 extends over 17 amino acids. The CDR3 DNA follows: TGCGCCAGCAGCCAAGATGGCGGGGAGGGCCGGTCCTACGAGCAGTACTTC. Translated: CASSQDGGEGRSYEQYF.

Turning to this clone: The sample holds other DNA sequences that translate to the same CDR3. The chain links TRBV6-1 to TRBJ1-3; no firm D call. The germline CDR1 and CDR2 sequences are MNHNS and SASEGT. The length of the CDR3 is 14 residues. V dropped 3 bases and J dropped 2 bases, with 8 bases sitting between them. DNA for the CDR3: TGTGCCAGCAGTGAGCAGGCCGCTGGAAACACCATATATTTT. Its protein is CASSEQAAGNTIYF.

This clone showed up just a few times. The genes are TRBV28 and TRBJ2-3, with TRBD2 identical over 12 bases. Per germline, CDR1 MDHEN and CDR2 SYDVKM. The CDR3 length is 15 residues. After removal of 7 bases from V and 3 bases from J, the junction contained 5 bases not matched to a gene. The CDR3 region has the DNA TGTGCCAGCAAGTCGACTAGCGGGAGAACAGATACGCAGTATTTT. It encodes CASKSTSGRTDTQYF.